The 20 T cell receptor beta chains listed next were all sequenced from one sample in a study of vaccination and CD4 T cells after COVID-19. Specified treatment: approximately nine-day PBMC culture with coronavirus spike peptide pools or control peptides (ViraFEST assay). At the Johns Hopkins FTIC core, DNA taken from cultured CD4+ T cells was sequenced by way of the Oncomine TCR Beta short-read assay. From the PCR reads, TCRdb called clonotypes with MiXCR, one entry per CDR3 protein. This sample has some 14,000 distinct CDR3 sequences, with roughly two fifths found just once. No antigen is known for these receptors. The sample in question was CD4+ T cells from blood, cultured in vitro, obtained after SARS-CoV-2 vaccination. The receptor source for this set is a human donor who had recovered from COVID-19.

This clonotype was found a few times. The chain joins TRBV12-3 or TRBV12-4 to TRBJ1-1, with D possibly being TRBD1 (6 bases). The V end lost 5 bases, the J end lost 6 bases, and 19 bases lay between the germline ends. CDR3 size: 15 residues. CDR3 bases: TGTGCCAGCAGTCGCGCCCCAACAGGGCGGCCTGAAGCTTTCTTT. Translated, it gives CASSRAPTGRPEAFF.

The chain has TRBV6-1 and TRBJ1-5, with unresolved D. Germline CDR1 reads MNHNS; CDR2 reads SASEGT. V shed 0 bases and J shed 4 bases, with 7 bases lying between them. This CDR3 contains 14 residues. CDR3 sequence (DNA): TGTGCCAGCAGTGAAGCGCTGGAGAATCAGCCCCAGCATTTT. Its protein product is CASSEALENQPQHF.

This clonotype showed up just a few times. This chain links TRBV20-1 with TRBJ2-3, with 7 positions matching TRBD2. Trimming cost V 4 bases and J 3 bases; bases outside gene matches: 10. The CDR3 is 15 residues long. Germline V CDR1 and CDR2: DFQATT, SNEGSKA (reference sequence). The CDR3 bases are TGCAGTGCTAAAGTTACCCTAGCGGTTACAGATACGCAGTATTTT. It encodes CSAKVTLAVTDTQYF.

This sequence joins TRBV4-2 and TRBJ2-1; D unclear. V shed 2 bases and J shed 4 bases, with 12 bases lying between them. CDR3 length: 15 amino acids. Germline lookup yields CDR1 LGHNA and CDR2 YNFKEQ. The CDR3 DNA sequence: TGTGCCAGCAGCCAAACCCGGAATACTTACAATGAGCAGTTCTTC. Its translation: CASSQTRNTYNEQFF.

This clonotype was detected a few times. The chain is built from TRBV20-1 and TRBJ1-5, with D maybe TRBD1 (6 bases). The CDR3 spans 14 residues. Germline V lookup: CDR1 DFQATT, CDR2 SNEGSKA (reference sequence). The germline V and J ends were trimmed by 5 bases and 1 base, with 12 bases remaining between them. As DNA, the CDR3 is TGCAGTGCTGGGGGGGCAGGGAGCAATCAGCCCCAGCATTTT. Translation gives CSAGGAGSNQPQHF.

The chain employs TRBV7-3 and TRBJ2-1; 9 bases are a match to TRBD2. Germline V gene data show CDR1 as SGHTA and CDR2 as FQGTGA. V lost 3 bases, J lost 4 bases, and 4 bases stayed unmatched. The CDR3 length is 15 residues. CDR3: CASSFSGSLYNEQFF. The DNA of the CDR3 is TGTGCCAGCAGCTTTAGCGGGAGTTTGTACAATGAGCAGTTCTTC.

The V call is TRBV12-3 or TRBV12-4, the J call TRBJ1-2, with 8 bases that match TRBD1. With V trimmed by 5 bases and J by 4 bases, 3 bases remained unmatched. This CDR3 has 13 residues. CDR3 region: CASSGDRTYGYTF. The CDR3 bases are TGTGCCAGCAGTGGGGACAGGACCTATGGCTACACCTTC.

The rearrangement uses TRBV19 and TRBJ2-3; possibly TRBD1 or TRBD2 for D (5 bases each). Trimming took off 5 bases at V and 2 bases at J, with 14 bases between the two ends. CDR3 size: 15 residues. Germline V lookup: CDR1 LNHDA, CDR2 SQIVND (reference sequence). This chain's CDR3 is CASSPSRGPTDTQYF. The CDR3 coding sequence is TGTGCCAGTAGTCCCTCGAGGGGTCCCACAGATACGCAGTATTTT.

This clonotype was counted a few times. The DNA for the CDR3 is TGCAGTGCTAGCTATGGTCTCGGCTACACCTTC. This encodes CSASYGLGYTF. The J gene is TRBJ1-2, the V gene TRBV20-1; unclear D gene. The CDR3 covers 11 residues. V lost 3 bases to trimming and J lost 8 bases, with 10 bases between them. CDR1 is DFQATT, CDR2 SNEGSKA, per germline (reference sequence).

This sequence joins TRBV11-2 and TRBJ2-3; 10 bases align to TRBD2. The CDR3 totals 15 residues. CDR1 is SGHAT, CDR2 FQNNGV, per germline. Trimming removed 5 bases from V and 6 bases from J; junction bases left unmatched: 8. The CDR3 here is CASSLSGGAYDTQYF. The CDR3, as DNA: TGTGCCAGCAGCCTCAGCGGGGGGGCGTACGATACGCAGTATTTT. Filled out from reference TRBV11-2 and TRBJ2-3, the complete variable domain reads EAGVAQSPRYKIIEKRQSVAFWCNPISGHATLYWYQQILGQGPKLLIQFQNNGVVDDSQLPKDRFSAERLKGVDSTLKIQPAKLEDSAVYLCASSLSGGAYDTQYFGPGTRLTVL.

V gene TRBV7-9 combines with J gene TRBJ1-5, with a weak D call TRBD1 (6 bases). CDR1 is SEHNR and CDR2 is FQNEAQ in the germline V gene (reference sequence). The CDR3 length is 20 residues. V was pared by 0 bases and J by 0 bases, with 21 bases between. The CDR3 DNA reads TGTGCCAGCAGCTTAGCCCGGCAGGGCAAAAGGGGGAATAGCAATCAGCCCCAGCATTTT. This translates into CASSLARQGKRGNSNQPQHF.

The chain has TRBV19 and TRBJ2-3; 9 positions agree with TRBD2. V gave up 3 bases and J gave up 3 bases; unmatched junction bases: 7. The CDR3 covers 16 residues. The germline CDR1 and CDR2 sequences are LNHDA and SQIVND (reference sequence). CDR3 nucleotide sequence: TGTGCCAGTAGTATTGTACTAGCGGGTATGACAGATACGCAGTATTTT. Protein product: CASSIVLAGMTDTQYF.

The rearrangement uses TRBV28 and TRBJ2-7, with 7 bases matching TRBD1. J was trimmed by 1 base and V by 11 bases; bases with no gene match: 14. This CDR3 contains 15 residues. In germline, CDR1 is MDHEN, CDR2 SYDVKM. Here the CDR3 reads CAVKGARFGSYEQYF. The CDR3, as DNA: TGTGCCGTGAAGGGGGCGCGTTTCGGGTCCTACGAGCAGTACTTC.

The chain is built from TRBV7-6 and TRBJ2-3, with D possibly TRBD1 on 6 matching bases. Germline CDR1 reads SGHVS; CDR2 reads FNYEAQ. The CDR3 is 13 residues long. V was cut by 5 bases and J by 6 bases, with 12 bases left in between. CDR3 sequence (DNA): TGTGCCAGCAGCCTGAACCAGGGGGATACGCAGTATTTT. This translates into CASSLNQGDTQYF.

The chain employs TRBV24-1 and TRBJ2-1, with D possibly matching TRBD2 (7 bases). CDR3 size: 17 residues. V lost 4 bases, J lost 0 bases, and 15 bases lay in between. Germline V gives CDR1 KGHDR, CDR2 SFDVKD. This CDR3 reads CATSEGGTGHSYNEQFF. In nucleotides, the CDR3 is TGTGCCACCAGTGAGGGAGGGACGGGACACTCCTACAATGAGCAGTTCTTC.

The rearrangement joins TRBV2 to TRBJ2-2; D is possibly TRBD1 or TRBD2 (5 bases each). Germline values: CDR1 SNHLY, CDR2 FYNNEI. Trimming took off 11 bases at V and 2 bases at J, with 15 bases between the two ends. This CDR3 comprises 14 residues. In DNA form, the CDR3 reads TGTGCCGCTCGGGACGGTCAAAACACCGGGGAGCTGTTTTTT. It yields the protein CAARDGQNTGELFF.

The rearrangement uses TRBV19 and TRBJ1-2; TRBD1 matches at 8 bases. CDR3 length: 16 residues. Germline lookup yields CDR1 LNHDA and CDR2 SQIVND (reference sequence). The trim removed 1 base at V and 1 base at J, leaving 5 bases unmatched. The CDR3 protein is CASSIAGGAGNYGYTF. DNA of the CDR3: TGTGCCAGTAGTATAGCAGGGGGCGCTGGTAACTATGGCTACACCTTC. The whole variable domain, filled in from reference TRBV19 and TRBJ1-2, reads DGGITQSPKYLFRKEGQNVTLSCEQNLNHDAMYWYRQDPGQGLRLIYYSQIVNDFQKGDIAEGYSVSREKKESFPLTVTSAQKNPTAFYLCASSIAGGAGNYGYTFGSGTRLTVV.

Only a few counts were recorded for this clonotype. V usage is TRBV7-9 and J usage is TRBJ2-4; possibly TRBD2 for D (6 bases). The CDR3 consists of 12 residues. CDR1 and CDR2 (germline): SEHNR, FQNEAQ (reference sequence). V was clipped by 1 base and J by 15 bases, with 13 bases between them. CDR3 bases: TGTGCCAGCAGCTTAGATAGCGGAAGGGTGTACTTC. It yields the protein CASSLDSGRVYF. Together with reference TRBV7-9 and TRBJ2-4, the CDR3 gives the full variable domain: DTGVSQNPRHKITKRGQNVTFRCDPISEHNRLYWYRQTLGQGPEFLTYFQNEAQLEKSRLLSDRFSAERPKGSFSTLEIQRTEQGDSAMYLCASSLDSGRVYFGAGTRLSVL.

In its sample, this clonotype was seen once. CDR3 in amino acids: CASRLWRWAGGPYEQFF. CDR3 in DNA: TGTGCCAGCAGACTATGGAGGTGGGCGGGAGGGCCCTATGAGCAGTTCTTC. The chain employs TRBV5-6 and TRBJ2-1, with 9 bases identical to TRBD2. The ends lost 5 bases at V and 8 bases at J; junction bases unmatched: 17. CDR3 size: 17 residues. The germline V gene has CDR1 SGHDT and CDR2 YYEEEE.

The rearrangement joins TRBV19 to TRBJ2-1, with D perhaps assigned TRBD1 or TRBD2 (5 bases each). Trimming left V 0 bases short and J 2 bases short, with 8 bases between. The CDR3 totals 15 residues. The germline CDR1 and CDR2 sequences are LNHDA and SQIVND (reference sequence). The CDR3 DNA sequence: TGTGCCAGTAGTATAGACAAGGGACCCTACAATGAGCAGTTCTTC. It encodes CASSIDKGPYNEQFF.